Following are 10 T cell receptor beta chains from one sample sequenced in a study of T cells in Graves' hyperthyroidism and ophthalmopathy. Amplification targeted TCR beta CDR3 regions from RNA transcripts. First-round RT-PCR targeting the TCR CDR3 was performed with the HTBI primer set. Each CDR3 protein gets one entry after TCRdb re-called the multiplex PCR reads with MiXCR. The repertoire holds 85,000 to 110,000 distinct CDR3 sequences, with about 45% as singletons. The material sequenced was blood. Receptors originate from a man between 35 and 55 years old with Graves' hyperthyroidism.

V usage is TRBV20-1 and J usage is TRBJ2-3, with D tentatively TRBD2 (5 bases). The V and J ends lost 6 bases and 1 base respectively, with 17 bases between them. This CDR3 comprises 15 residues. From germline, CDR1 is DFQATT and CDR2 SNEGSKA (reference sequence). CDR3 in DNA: TGCAGTGCAACTACTAGTGGTCCGGGCACAGATACGCAGTATTTT. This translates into CSATTSGPGTDTQYF.

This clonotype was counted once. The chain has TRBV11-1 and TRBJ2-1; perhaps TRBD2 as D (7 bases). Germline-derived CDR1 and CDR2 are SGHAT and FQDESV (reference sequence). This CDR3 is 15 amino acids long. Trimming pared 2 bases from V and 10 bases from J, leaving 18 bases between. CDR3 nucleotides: TGTGCCAGCAGCTTACGGGCGGGGGCGATCCGGGAGCAGTTCTTC. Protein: CASSLRAGAIREQFF.

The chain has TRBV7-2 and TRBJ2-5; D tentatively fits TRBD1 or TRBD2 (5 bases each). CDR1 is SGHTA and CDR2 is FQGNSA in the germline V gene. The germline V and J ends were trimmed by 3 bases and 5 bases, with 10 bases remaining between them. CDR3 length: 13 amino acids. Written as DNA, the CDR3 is TGTGCCAGCAGCTTTTCGGGACGGGAGACCCAGTACTTC. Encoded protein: CASSFSGRETQYF.

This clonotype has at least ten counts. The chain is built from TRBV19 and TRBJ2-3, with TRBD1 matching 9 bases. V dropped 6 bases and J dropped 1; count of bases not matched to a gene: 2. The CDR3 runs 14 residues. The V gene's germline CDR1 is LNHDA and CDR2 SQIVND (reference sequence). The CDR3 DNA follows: TGTGCCAGTAGGACAGGGGGGGGCACAGATACGCAGTATTTT. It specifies CASRTGGGTDTQYF.

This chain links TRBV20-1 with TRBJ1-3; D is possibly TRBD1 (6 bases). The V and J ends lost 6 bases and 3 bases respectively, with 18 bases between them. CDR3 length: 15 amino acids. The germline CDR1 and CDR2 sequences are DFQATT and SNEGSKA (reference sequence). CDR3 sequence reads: CSAREGEVGGNTIYF. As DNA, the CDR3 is TGCAGTGCCAGGGAGGGGGAGGTCGGTGGAAACACCATATATTTT.

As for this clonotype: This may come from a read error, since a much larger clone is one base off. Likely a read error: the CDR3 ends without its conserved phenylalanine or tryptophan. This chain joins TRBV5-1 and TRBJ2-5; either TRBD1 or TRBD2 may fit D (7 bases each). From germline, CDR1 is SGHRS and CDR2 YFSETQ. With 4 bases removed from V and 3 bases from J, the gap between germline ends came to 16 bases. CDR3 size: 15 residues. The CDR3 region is CASSPGGGIEETQYC. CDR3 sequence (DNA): TGCGCCAGCAGCCCAGGGGGGGGAATCGAAGAGACCCAGTACTGC.

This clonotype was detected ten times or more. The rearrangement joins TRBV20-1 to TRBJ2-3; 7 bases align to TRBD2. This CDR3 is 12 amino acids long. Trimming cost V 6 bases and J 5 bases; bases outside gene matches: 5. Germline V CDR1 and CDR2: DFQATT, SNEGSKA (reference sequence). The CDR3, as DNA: TGCAGTGCAGCCCCGGGGGGAGATACGCAGTATTTT. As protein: CSAAPGGDTQYF.

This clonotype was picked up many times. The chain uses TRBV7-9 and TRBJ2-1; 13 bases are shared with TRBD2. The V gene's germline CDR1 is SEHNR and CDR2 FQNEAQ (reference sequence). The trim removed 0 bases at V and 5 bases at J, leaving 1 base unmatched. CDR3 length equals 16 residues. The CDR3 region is CASSLAGTSGDNEQFF. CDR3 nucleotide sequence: TGTGCCAGCAGCTTAGCGGGGACTAGCGGGGACAATGAGCAGTTCTTC.

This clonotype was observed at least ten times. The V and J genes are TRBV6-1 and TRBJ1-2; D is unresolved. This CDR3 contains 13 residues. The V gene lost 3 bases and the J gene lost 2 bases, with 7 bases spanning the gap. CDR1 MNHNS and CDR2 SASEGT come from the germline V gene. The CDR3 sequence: CASSEWGNYGYTF. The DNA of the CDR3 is TGTGCCAGCAGTGAGTGGGGAAACTATGGCTACACCTTC.

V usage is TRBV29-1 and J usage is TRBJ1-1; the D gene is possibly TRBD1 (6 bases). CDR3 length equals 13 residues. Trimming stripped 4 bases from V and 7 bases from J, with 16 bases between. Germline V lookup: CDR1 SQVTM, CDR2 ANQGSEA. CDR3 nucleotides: TGCAGCGTTGGGGCAGGGGTTGAGGATGAAGCTTTCTTT. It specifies CSVGAGVEDEAFF.